The 5 T cell receptor beta chains below were found in one sample sequenced in a study of identical twins. TCRdb recomputed calls from the 5' RACE reads with MiXCR, one row per CDR3 protein. This table has some 1,600,000 distinct CDR3 sequences, about 30% appearing once. The sequencing sample was made of cord blood. These receptors originate from a newborn girl in good health.

This clonotype was seen a single time. V gene TRBV7-2 combines with J gene TRBJ1-3; tentative D call: TRBD1 (6 bases). V was pared by 5 bases and J by 2 bases, with 13 bases between. The CDR3 contains 15 residues. Germline V gene lookup returns CDR1 SGHTA and CDR2 FQGNSA. Here the CDR3 DNA reads TGTGCCAGCAGCACCGGACAGACCCCTGGAAACACCATATATTTT. It yields the protein CASSTGQTPGNTIYF.

This clonotype was found a few times. This chain links TRBV27 with TRBJ1-2, with TRBD1 as a possible D gene (6 bases). V shed 6 bases and J shed 8 bases, with 16 bases lying between them. The CDR3 is 13 residues long. Per the germline V gene, CDR1 is MNHEY and CDR2 is SMNVEV (reference sequence). The CDR3 coding sequence is TGTGCCAGCAGACCCCTATTAGGGGGAGGCTACACCTTC. Translation: CASRPLLGGGYTF.

V usage is TRBV28 and J usage is TRBJ1-1; 9 nucleotides match TRBD1. The J segment lost 0 bases and the V segment lost 5 bases, leaving 10 bases of the junction unmatched. Germline CDR1 is MDHEN and CDR2 is SYDVKM. The CDR3 consists of 17 residues. The CDR3 sequence is CASSIPQGAHMNTEAFF. For the CDR3, the DNA is TGTGCCAGCAGTATCCCACAGGGGGCCCACATGAACACTGAAGCTTTCTTT.

J is TRBJ1-3 and V is TRBV7-9; D remains unclear. The CDR3 is made up of 14 amino acids. CDR1 and CDR2 from the germline V gene are SEHNR and FQNEAQ (reference sequence). V shed 2 bases and J shed 2 bases, with 7 bases lying between them. The CDR3 region is CASSLPRTGNTIYF. Written as DNA, the CDR3 is TGTGCCAGCAGCTTACCCCGGACTGGAAACACCATATATTTT.

This chain uses TRBV2 with TRBJ1-1, with D unclear. V gave up 6 bases and J gave up 7 bases, with 12 bases separating them. Per germline, CDR1 SNHLY and CDR2 FYNNEI. This CDR3 has 12 amino acids. Here the CDR3 reads CASRVRRGEAFF. CDR3 coding DNA: TGTGCCAGCAGGGTGCGAAGAGGTGAAGCTTTCTTT. Filled out from reference TRBV2 and TRBJ1-1, the complete variable domain reads EPEVTQTPSHQVTQMGQEVILRCVPISNHLYFYWYRQILGQKVEFLVSFYNNEISEKSEIFDDQFSVERPDGSNFTLKIRSTKLEDSAMYFCASRVRRGEAFFGQGTRLTVV.